This note documents a single T cell receptor (beta chain) sequence. Its matching antigen is unknown. The data belong to a study of shared clonotypes between healthy human individuals. This table comes from immunoSEQ multiplex PCR, and its TCRdb copy is limited to in-frame clones, with some not included. Of around 2.1 million clones listed, around 95% are singletons. Study-level results: Sequencing depth was expected to affect clonotype sharing among donors. Incompleteness in sorted-subset sequencing, despite large depth, was shown by rarefaction.

V dropped 3 bases and J dropped 6 bases, with 13 bases sitting between them. Germline V gives CDR1 SEHNR, CDR2 FQNEAQ (reference sequence). CDR3 size: 14 residues. The rearrangement links TRBV7-9 to TRBJ2-3, with D tentatively TRBD2 (6 bases). The sequence was collected from a man between 18 and 35 years old in good health. The sequenced material came from naive CD4+ T cells sorted from blood. The subset here: CD45RA+ positively selected. The CDR3 DNA is TGTGCCAGCAGCTTGCTAGCGCTAGGGGATACGCAGTATTTT. It encodes CASSLLALGDTQYF.